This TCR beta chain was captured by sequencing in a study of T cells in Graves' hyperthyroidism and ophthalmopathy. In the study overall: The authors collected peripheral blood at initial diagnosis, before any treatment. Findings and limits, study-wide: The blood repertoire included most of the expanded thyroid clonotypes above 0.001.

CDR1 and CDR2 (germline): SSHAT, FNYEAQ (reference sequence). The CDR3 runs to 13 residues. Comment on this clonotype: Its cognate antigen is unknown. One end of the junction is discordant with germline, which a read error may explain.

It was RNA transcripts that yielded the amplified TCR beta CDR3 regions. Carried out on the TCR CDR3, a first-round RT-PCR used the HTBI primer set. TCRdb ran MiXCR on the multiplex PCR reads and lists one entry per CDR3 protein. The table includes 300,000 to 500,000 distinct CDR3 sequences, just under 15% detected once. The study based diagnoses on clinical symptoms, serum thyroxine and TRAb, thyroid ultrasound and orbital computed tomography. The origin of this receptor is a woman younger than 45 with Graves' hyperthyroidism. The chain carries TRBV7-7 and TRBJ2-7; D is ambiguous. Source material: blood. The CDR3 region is CASSLPNFYEQYF. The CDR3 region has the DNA TGTGCTAGCAGCTTACCGAATTTCTACGAGCAGTACTTC.